What follows is one TCR beta chain and its context. These data originate in a study of human T cells and chemical hapten exposure. The time point was: pre-sensitization, week 0. The treatment was: therapeutic diphenylcyclopropenone sensitization with weekly scalp DPC. Via MiXCR, TCRdb re-called the RACE reads, giving one row per CDR3 protein. This sample has 85,000 to 120,000 distinct CDR3 sequences, with more than 10% found just once. The specimen comprised whole blood, sampled in connection with sensitization to the hapten diphenylcyclopropenone (DPC). This receptor was taken from a woman in her 50s with alopecia areata. Some clones in this sample may be carry-over from other donors' samples.

Here the CDR3 reads CASSLAPGGGLAYEQYF. CDR3 nucleotides: TGCGCCAGCAGCCTGGCCCCGGGGGGGGGTCTTGCCTACGAGCAGTACTTC. The chain is built from TRBV4-1 and TRBJ2-7, with 8 nucleotides matching TRBD2. The V gene's germline CDR1 is MGHRA and CDR2 YSYEKL. The V and J ends lost 4 bases and 2 bases, in that order; junction bases with no gene match: 13. The CDR3 length is 17 residues.